Shown below are 16 T cell receptor beta chains from a single sample sequenced in a study of blood T cell repertoires in COVID-19. Repertoires were generated with immunoSEQ multiplex PCR, while TCRdb's copy carries only in-frame clones and drops some. The repertoire includes fewer than 350,000 clones, approximately 86% of them detected once, and around 14% sits in the top ten. Sequenced input: peripheral blood. The receptors were sampled from a woman in her seventies with COVID-19, enrolled during active disease.

V usage is TRBV27 and J usage is TRBJ2-1; 8 bases fit TRBD1. Trimming took 0 bases from V and 9 from J; bases not matched to a gene: 13. The CDR3 extends over 17 amino acids. The germline V gene encodes CDR1 MNHEY and CDR2 SMNVEV (reference sequence). CDR3 DNA: TGTGCCAGCAGTTTATCGGCATGGACAGGGCTAAGGAGTGAGCAGTTCTTC. This codes for CASSLSAWTGLRSEQFF.

The gene calls are TRBV27 and TRBJ2-5; tentative D call: TRBD1 (7 bases). The CDR3 has 16 residues. Germline lookup yields CDR1 MNHEY and CDR2 SMNVEV (reference sequence). Trimming shortened V by 3 bases and J by 5 bases, and 19 bases separated the two germline ends. The CDR3 sequence: CASSFGYGGGRETQYF. In nucleotides, the CDR3 is TGTGCCAGCAGTTTTGGGTATGGAGGGGGCAGGGAGACCCAGTACTTC.

The chain recombines TRBV5-1 with TRBJ1-6; 8 nucleotides agree with TRBD1. Losses at the gene ends were 4 bases for V and 5 bases for J; bases not matched to a gene: 8. Germline V gene lookup returns CDR1 SGHRS and CDR2 YFSETQ. This CDR3 is 16 amino acids long. CDR3 loop: CASSGGQGMNNSPLHF. CDR3 coding DNA: TGCGCCAGCAGCGGAGGACAGGGAATGAATAATTCACCCCTCCACTTT.

The rearrangement uses TRBV11-2 and TRBJ1-1; tentatively, D is TRBD1 (5 bases). The V end was cut by 5 bases, the J end by 10 bases, with 14 bases between. The CDR3 spans 12 residues. The germline gives CDR1 SGHAT, CDR2 FQNNGV. The CDR3 spells CASSPRLGGAFF. Written as DNA, the CDR3 is TGTGCCAGCAGCCCTCGATTGGGGGGAGCTTTCTTT.

The chain carries TRBV24-1 and TRBJ2-5; 8 bases agree with TRBD2. CDR3 length: 16 amino acids. Germline CDR1 reads KGHDR; CDR2 reads SFDVKD. Trimming took 3 bases from V and 0 from J; bases not matched to a gene: 5. CDR3: CATSDPSGGYQETQYF. Here the CDR3 DNA reads TGTGCCACCAGTGATCCGAGCGGGGGCTACCAAGAGACCCAGTACTTC.

The chain uses TRBV9 and TRBJ2-6, with D perhaps TRBD2 (5 bases). CDR3 length: 14 amino acids. The ends were cut back, 8 bases at V and 2 bases at J, with 11 bases in the middle. From germline, CDR1 is SGDLS and CDR2 YYNGEE. The DNA of the CDR3 is TGTGCCAGTACTAGGGTCCCTGGGGCCAACGTCCTGACTTTC. It specifies CASTRVPGANVLTF.

This sequence joins TRBV6-5 and TRBJ1-5; TRBD1 matches at 7 bases. This CDR3 is 14 amino acids long. Losses at the gene ends were 5 bases for V and 1 base for J; bases not matched to a gene: 2. Looked up from germline, CDR1 is MNHEY and CDR2 is SVGAGI. CDR3 DNA: TGTGCCAGCAGTAAACAGGGGAGCAATCAGCCCCAGCATTTT. The encoded protein is CASSKQGSNQPQHF.

In this sample, this clone turned up many times. The V and J genes are TRBV19 and TRBJ2-6; D possibly corresponds to TRBD1 (7 bases). Germline V CDR1 and CDR2: LNHDA, SQIVND (reference sequence). V was shortened by 7 bases and J by 4 bases, with 20 bases between the two germline ends. The CDR3 is made up of 17 amino acids. The CDR3 protein is CASTDGGTVLGANVLTF. CDR3 nucleotides: TGTGCCAGTACCGATGGGGGGACAGTCCTAGGGGCCAACGTCCTGACTTTC.

The CDR3 DNA reads as TGTGCCAGCAGTTACTCGAACAGGGCCGATCAGCCCCAGCATTTT. Translating gives CASSYSNRADQPQHF. The chain is built from TRBV6-5 and TRBJ1-5; a weak D match, TRBD1 (6 bases). V was trimmed by 0 bases and J by 5 bases, leaving 11 bases between them. The CDR3 consists of 15 residues. The germline gives CDR1 MNHEY, CDR2 SVGAGI.

This rearrangement joins TRBV19 to TRBJ2-7; D remains ambiguous. This CDR3 is built from 11 residues. V was cut by 4 bases and J by 7 bases, with 8 bases left in between. Germline V gene data show CDR1 as LNHDA and CDR2 as SQIVND (reference sequence). CDR3 sequence reads: CASSNLREQYF. The CDR3 coding sequence is TGTGCCAGTAGTAATCTCCGGGAGCAGTACTTC.

This clone came up once. The CDR3 region is CSVHRGQAEAFF. For the CDR3, the DNA is TGCAGCGTTCACAGGGGGCAGGCTGAAGCTTTCTTT. This rearrangement joins TRBV29-1 to TRBJ1-1; 9 nucleotides agree with TRBD1. Germline CDR1 and CDR2: SQVTM and ANQGSEA. The V segment lost 5 bases and the J segment 6 bases; nucleotides outside the gene matches: 4. CDR3 length equals 12 residues.

The chain couples TRBV5-1 to TRBJ2-7; 7 bases fit TRBD1. The CDR3 runs 16 residues. The V gene end was trimmed by 2 bases and the J gene end by 1 base; junction bases not matched to a gene: 9. The germline V gene has CDR1 SGHRS and CDR2 YFSETQ. CDR3 amino acids: CASSLGSGTESYEQYF. Written as DNA, the CDR3 is TGCGCCAGCAGCTTAGGCTCCGGGACAGAGTCCTACGAGCAGTACTTC.

The rearrangement joins TRBV5-4 to TRBJ1-1, with D perhaps matching TRBD1 (6 bases). CDR3 length equals 16 residues. The germline CDR1 and CDR2 sequences are SGHNT and YYREEE (reference sequence). Trimming cost V 3 bases and J 2 bases, with 17 bases left between them. In DNA, the CDR3 is TGTGCCAGCAGCTATTGGGGCCAGGGGAGAAACACTGAAGCTTTCTTT. Translation: CASSYWGQGRNTEAFF.

This clone was seen only a few times. V is TRBV3-1 (or the pseudogene TRBV3-2) and J is TRBJ2-5, with TRBD2 matching 9 bases. CDR3 length: 15 residues. Trimming removed 1 base from V and 9 bases from J; junction bases left unmatched: 9. Germline V gene sequence: CDR1 LGHDT, CDR2 YNNKEL (reference sequence). The DNA for the CDR3 is TGTGCCAGCAGCCAAGGTCTAGCGGGGACGGGGGCCCAGTACTTC. This gives the protein CASSQGLAGTGAQYF.

This clone has a single count. This sequence joins TRBV18 and TRBJ1-2; tentatively, D is TRBD1 (6 bases). The V end was cut by 4 bases, the J end by 5 bases, with 17 bases between. CDR1 and CDR2 from the germline V gene are KGHSH and LQKENI. The CDR3 consists of 15 residues. The CDR3 bases are TGTGCCAGCTCACTAGGGACAACCCGGGGTTATGGCTACACCTTC. This translates into CASSLGTTRGYGYTF.

This clone occurred once. The rearrangement links TRBV6-5 to TRBJ2-1; 7 nucleotides match TRBD2. V shed 3 bases, J shed 7 bases, and the junction held 6 bases outside the gene matches. CDR1 and CDR2 from the germline V gene are MNHEY and SVGAGI. This CDR3 has 14 amino acids. CDR3 nucleotide sequence: TGTGCCAGCAGTTATTACGGGCGGGGGAATGAGCAGTTCTTC. Amino acids: CASSYYGRGNEQFF.